This T cell receptor beta chain was captured by sequencing in a study of esophageal squamous cell carcinoma under preoperative chemotherapy (dated by TCRdb to the late 2010s). For context, the study as a whole: The study profiled TCR repertoires of both peripheral blood T cells and tumor-infiltrating lymphocytes. Five or six patients with primary esophageal squamous cell carcinoma were included in the cohort. Repertoires were compared between samples taken before and after paclitaxel-nedaplatin therapy. In patients with esophageal squamous cell carcinoma, the study looked at what paclitaxel-nedaplatin chemotherapy did to T-cell receptor repertoires.

Taken from the germline V gene, the CDR1 and CDR2 loops are MNHNS and SASEGT. V and J lose 6 bases and 6 bases, and a span of 17 bases separates them. Inclusive of the bounding cysteine and phenylalanine, the CDR3 is 15 residues long. Only the CDR3 region is kept as DNA, spanning 45 bases read in frame from base 1. Sample time point, as interpreted from the label and publication: after preoperative PTX-NDP chemotherapy. Patients received paclitaxel-nedaplatin as preoperative chemotherapy before surgery. To note about this clonotype: Its cognate antigen has yet to be identified. Base qualities are not provided; no much larger clone lies one nucleotide away.

The library was obtained by PCR. Data came from a HiSeq X Ten. High-throughput sequencing was used to characterize TCR repertoires. TCRdb itself trimmed the public reads at Q25 with fastp, ran MiXCR and retained productive beta chains. Rows merge per CDR3 protein into single entries with the most common DNA and genes. The sample records roughly 10,000 distinct CDR3 sequences, under 55% of which are singletons. The ten largest clones take up around 14% of the sample. General study outcomes and caveats: A small cohort was used, with only 5 or 6 patients with esophageal squamous cell carcinoma being analyzed. Post-treatment tumor-infiltrating lymphocytes appeared to be derived in part from peripheral T cells migrating into the tumor, rather than solely from local clonal changes. Paclitaxel-nedaplatin therapy caused immediate and substantial changes in clonotype frequency, and abundant clones were more likely to contract than to amplify. TCR diversity increased significantly in peripheral T cells after chemotherapy, but not in tumor-infiltrating lymphocytes.

This clonotype originated in a human donor with esophageal squamous cell carcinoma. The donor label of this sample is uncertain. This specimen was collected from a patient given preoperative chemotherapy. The chain joins TRBV6-1 to TRBJ2-2; the D gene cannot be resolved reliably. The nucleotide sequence is given as TGTGCCAGCAGCCACAAATCTGCTAGTCCCGGGGAGCTGTTTTTT. This translates into CASSHKSASPGELFF.